One and the same sample provided the 13 T cell receptor beta chains below, sequenced in a study of blood T cell repertoires in COVID-19. This table comes from immunoSEQ multiplex PCR, and its TCRdb copy is limited to in-frame clones, with some not included. Here the sample spans tens of thousands of clones, around 88% being singletons. The sample consisted of peripheral blood. The source is a woman in her sixties or seventies with acute or convalescent COVID-19.

CDR3 amino acids: CASQKVELSNTEAFF. The CDR3 DNA is TGTGCCAGCCAGAAGGTGGAGCTATCGAACACTGAAGCTTTCTTT. This chain joins TRBV5-5 and TRBJ1-1; D not certain. Germline CDR1 SGHKS, CDR2 YYEKEE (reference sequence). The CDR3 extends over 15 amino acids. V lost 7 bases, J lost 1 base, and 17 bases lay in between. Using reference TRBV5-5 and TRBJ1-1 for the parts outside the CDR3, the full variable domain is DAGVTQSPTHLIKTRGQQVTLRCSPISGHKSVSWYQQVLGQGPQFIFQYYEKEERGRGNFPDRFSARQFPNYSSELNVNALLLGDSALYLCASQKVELSNTEAFFGQGTRLTVV.

The chain is built from TRBV7-2 and TRBJ2-2; D not resolved. The germline V gene has CDR1 SGHTA and CDR2 FQGNSA. Trimming took off 2 bases at V and 5 bases at J, with 6 bases between the two ends. The CDR3 extends over 13 amino acids. The CDR3: CASSLQRTGELFF. CDR3 nucleotide sequence: TGTGCCAGCAGCTTACAGCGTACCGGGGAGCTGTTTTTT.

V usage is TRBV9 and J usage is TRBJ2-5; 7 nucleotides align to TRBD1. V lost 2 bases, J lost 5 bases, and 9 bases stayed unmatched. Per the germline V gene, CDR1 is SGDLS and CDR2 is YYNGEE. The CDR3 is made up of 15 amino acids. This CDR3 reads CASSVLQGRLETQYF. CDR3 nucleotides: TGTGCCAGCAGCGTCTTACAGGGGCGGTTGGAGACCCAGTACTTC.

This clone appeared a few times. V gene TRBV5-1 combines with J gene TRBJ2-3; no reliable D call. The V end was cut by 1 base, the J end by 1 base, with 4 bases between. CDR3 length: 13 amino acids. Germline-derived CDR1 and CDR2 are SGHRS and YFSETQ. The CDR3 spells CASSLSGTDTQYF. CDR3 nucleotide sequence: TGCGCCAGCAGCTTGTCCGGCACAGATACGCAGTATTTT. Full variable domain (remainder filled in from reference TRBV5-1 and TRBJ2-3): KAGVTQTPRYLIKTRGQQVTLSCSPISGHRSVSWYQQTPGQGLQFLFEYFSETQRNKGNFPGRFSGRQFSNSRSEMNVSTLELGDSALYLCASSLSGTDTQYFGPGTRLTVL.

The chain employs TRBV25-1 and TRBJ2-1, with a weak D call TRBD2 (5 bases). Looked up from germline, CDR1 is MGHDK and CDR2 is SYGVNS. This CDR3 region has 17 residues. V lost 3 bases and J lost 0, with 15 bases in between. CDR3 loop: CASSDGLDLSSYNEQFF. The DNA for the CDR3 is TGTGCCAGCAGTGATGGACTCGATCTGAGCTCCTACAATGAGCAGTTCTTC.

The rearrangement uses TRBV7-6 and TRBJ2-3, with 8 positions matching TRBD1. The V segment lost 5 bases and the J segment 1 base; nucleotides outside the gene matches: 14. Looked up from germline, CDR1 is SGHVS and CDR2 is FNYEAQ. The CDR3 sequence is 18 residues long. The chain's CDR3 is CASSIPFEAGGRTDTQYF. The CDR3 DNA follows: TGTGCCAGCAGCATACCGTTTGAAGCAGGGGGCCGCACAGATACGCAGTATTTT.

Details on this clone: This specimen includes other DNA sequences encoding the same CDR3. The J gene is TRBJ1-5, the V gene TRBV2; D is ambiguous. Germline V CDR1 and CDR2: SNHLY, FYNNEI. The germline V and J ends were trimmed by 5 bases and 2 bases, with 4 bases remaining between them. The CDR3 covers 12 residues. The CDR3 sequence: CASSPGNQPQHF. In nucleotides, the CDR3 is TGTGCCAGCAGTCCGGGCAATCAGCCCCAGCATTTT.

This clone is classed as large (0.1 to 1%). The chain carries TRBV5-5 and TRBJ2-2; D not resolved. Germline V gene sequence: CDR1 SGHKS, CDR2 YYEKEE (reference sequence). This CDR3 spans 15 amino acids. Trimming cost V 5 bases and J 1 base, with 12 bases left between them. The CDR3 here is CASSYGGGNTGELFF. CDR3 DNA: TGTGCCAGCAGTTACGGTGGCGGGAACACCGGGGAGCTGTTTTTT. The full variable domain, completed using reference TRBV5-5 and TRBJ2-2, is DAGVTQSPTHLIKTRGQQVTLRCSPISGHKSVSWYQQVLGQGPQFIFQYYEKEERGRGNFPDRFSARQFPNYSSELNVNALLLGDSALYLCASSYGGGNTGELFFGEGSRLTVL.

The CDR3 coding sequence is TGTGCCACCGGACGGGTCCAGGACAGGGGGCAAAACATTCAGTACTTC. It is translated as CATGRVQDRGQNIQYF. This chain connects TRBV15 to TRBJ2-4, with 11 bases that match TRBD1. The trim removed 8 bases at V and 5 bases at J, leaving 11 bases unmatched. Germline CDR1 LNHNV, CDR2 YYDKDF (reference sequence). The CDR3 loop spans 16 amino acids.

The V call is TRBV7-6, the J call TRBJ2-2; 9 positions agree with TRBD1. This CDR3 is built from 16 residues. CDR1 is SGHVS and CDR2 is FNYEAQ in the germline V gene. V shed 2 bases, J shed 6 bases, and the junction held 7 bases outside the gene matches. For the CDR3, the DNA is TGTGCCAGCAGCTTATCTACAGGGGGCATCGCCGGGGAGCTGTTTTTT. The encoded protein is CASSLSTGGIAGELFF.

The table lists this clone with a few counts. The J gene is TRBJ2-7, the V gene TRBV19, with D unresolved. Trimming left V 3 bases short and J 2 bases short, with 14 bases between. The CDR3 spans 15 residues. Germline V gene lookup returns CDR1 LNHDA and CDR2 SQIVND (reference sequence). The CDR3 DNA sequence: TGTGCCAGTAGTATTCGCTCGACTGAGACCTACGAGCAGTACTTC. Residues: CASSIRSTETYEQYF.

This clone was seen once. The rearrangement joins TRBV3-1 (or the pseudogene TRBV3-2) to TRBJ2-5; the match to TRBD2 covers 7 bases. J lost 4 bases, V lost 3 bases, and 8 bases had no gene match. The CDR3 contains 15 residues. Germline CDR1 LGHDT, CDR2 YNNKEL (reference sequence). Written as DNA, the CDR3 is TGTGCCAGCAGCCATCCGGGACTAACATTAGAGACCCAGTACTTC. Its translation: CASSHPGLTLETQYF.

This clone was seen only once. The rearrangement links TRBV6-6 to TRBJ2-1; D perhaps matches TRBD1 (7 bases). From germline, CDR1 is MNHNY and CDR2 SVGAGI (reference sequence). V was clipped by 4 bases and J by 3 bases, with 13 bases between them. The CDR3 length is 15 residues. This chain's CDR3 is CASSSAGGFYNEQFF. Written as DNA, the CDR3 is TGTGCCAGCAGTTCCGCAGGGGGGTTCTACAATGAGCAGTTCTTC.